This is a list of T cell receptor beta chains from one sample in a study of shared clonotypes between healthy human individuals. Here immunoSEQ multiplex PCR was the method, and the copy in TCRdb shows in-frame clones only, minus some. Here the sample spans hundreds of thousands of clones, approximately 97% being singletons. The sample was naive CD4+ T cells sorted from blood. The receptors derive from a woman under 40 in good health. Each CDR3 is given with its conserved first and last residue. D genes are given only for firm matches. Rows give clone size only sometimes, using once, few, many, or a class for an expanded clone.

J gene | D gene | V gene | clone size | CDR3 protein
TRBJ1-5 | - | TRBV6-1 | - | CASSEQGRSQPQHF
TRBJ2-1 | TRBD2 | TRBV7-2 | - | CASRTASGRARNEQFF
TRBJ1-5 | - | TRBV19 | - | CATSENSNQPQHF
TRBJ2-1 | TRBD2 | TRBV19 | - | CASSTLAGGQFF
TRBJ1-3 | - | TRBV6-1 | - | CASSAGNTIYF
TRBJ1-5 | - | TRBV27 | - | CASRRANSNQPQHF
TRBJ2-1 | TRBD2 | TRBV28 | - | CASSFYRASGSYEQFF
TRBJ2-2 | TRBD2 | TRBV9 | - | CASSITLAGGPPGELFF
TRBJ2-5 | - | TRBV19 | - | CASSIQVLETQYF
TRBJ2-7 | TRBD1 | TRBV27 | - | CASSWGNTGAYEQYF
TRBJ2-7 | TRBD1 | TRBV28 | - | CASRTPGQPNSYEQYF
TRBJ2-7 | TRBD2 | TRBV18 | - | CASSLTSGSSEQYF
TRBJ2-5 | - | TRBV21-1 | once | CASSQAYDGGLAGQTQYF
TRBJ1-3 | - | TRBV4-1 | - | CASSQGLNRRYAGNTIYF
TRBJ2-7 | - | TRBV18 | - | CASSPDPYEQYF
TRBJ2-1 | TRBD2 | TRBV30 | - | CAWSGLLAGEQFF
TRBJ1-4 | - | TRBV6-6 | - | CASSYSRTNEKLFF
TRBJ2-5 | - | TRBV20-1 | - | CSATLVETQYF
TRBJ2-1 | TRBD2 | TRBV5-4 | - | CASSFKTSGINEQFF
TRBJ2-1 | TRBD2 | TRBV5-4 | - | CASSTIAGGPGNEQFF
TRBJ1-1 | - | TRBV5-6 | - | CASSLYGWGAFF
TRBJ2-1 | TRBD2 | TRBV28 | - | CASSFGGDSGEQFF
TRBJ2-7 | - | TRBV28 | - | CASSFYGYEQYF
TRBJ2-5 | TRBD2 | TRBV27 | - | CASSLSKGLAGETQYF
TRBJ2-7 | TRBD1 | TRBV2 | - | CASRDRGQYEQYF
TRBJ1-1 | - | TRBV28 | - | CASSRLGGRTTGTEAFF
TRBJ1-1 | TRBD1 | TRBV10-3 | - | CAIRGQGVMNTEAFF
TRBJ2-7 | TRBD1 | TRBV29-1 | - | CSVDPYGQGSGEQYF
TRBJ2-7 | - | TRBV30 | - | CAWTKTFPPYEQYF
TRBJ1-1 | TRBD1 | TRBV27 | - | CASSLFWTGGFLTEAFF
TRBJ2-3 | TRBD1 | TRBV10-3 | - | CAISEGQGVRSDTQYF
TRBJ2-7 | - | TRBV6-1 | once | CASSEGRGRGNEQYF
TRBJ2-1 | - | TRBV28 | - | CASSLSHVRNNEQFF